The entry below describes one TCR beta chain. Its antigen is undetermined. TCRdb's copy holds only in-frame clones and misses some; the assay was immunoSEQ multiplex PCR. The data contain under 200,000 clones, more than 80% of them singletons. These data belong to a study of cytotoxic CD8 clonotypes in ibrutinib-treated CLL. CDR3 length equals 19 residues. V shed 5 bases and J 1 base; nucleotides not matched to a gene: 13. Per germline, CDR1 LNHDA and CDR2 SQIVND (reference sequence). Study conclusions and caveats: There were few public clonotypes, and on treatment they contracted or stayed stable.

The TCR originated in a human donor with chronic lymphocytic leukemia. V is TRBV19 and J is TRBJ2-4, with 11 bases fitting TRBD1. The material sequenced was PBMCs, taken after 24 months of ibrutinib treatment. In DNA, the CDR3 is TGTGCCAGTAGTGTAGGAGGACAGGGGGCGAGGAGGGCCAAAAACATTCAGTACTTC. Translating gives CASSVGGQGARRAKNIQYF.